The clone carrying this TCR beta chain was counted a few times. Germline CDR1 and CDR2: SEHNR and FQNEAQ (reference sequence). The CDR3 runs 12 residues. V lost 4 bases and J 4 bases, leaving 7 bases between the germline ends. The sample comes from a study of OX40 agonist ivuxolimab in advanced cancers. Study-level information: Patients received ivuxolimab, an agonistic anti-OX40 (CD134) antibody. Patients were roughly 83% male with ages roughly 20 to 85, mean roughly 55.

People who had autoimmune disease history or systemic immunosuppression were excluded. Sequenced by immunoSEQ multiplex PCR; TCRdb stores in-frame clones only, minus some. The sample consists of more than 60,000 clones, 80% to 90% of them appearing once. This clonotype originated in an adult with an advanced solid tumor such as melanoma, head and neck, liver or kidney cancer. The chain is built from TRBV7-9 and TRBJ1-1; weak D call: TRBD1 (5 bases). This sample comprised CD4+ or CD8+ T cells sorted from blood, obtained in a trial of the OX40 agonist ivuxolimab. The CDR3 region has the DNA TGTGCCAGCAGCTCCGGGGGCACTGAAGCTTTCTTT. Its protein product is CASSSGGTEAFF.